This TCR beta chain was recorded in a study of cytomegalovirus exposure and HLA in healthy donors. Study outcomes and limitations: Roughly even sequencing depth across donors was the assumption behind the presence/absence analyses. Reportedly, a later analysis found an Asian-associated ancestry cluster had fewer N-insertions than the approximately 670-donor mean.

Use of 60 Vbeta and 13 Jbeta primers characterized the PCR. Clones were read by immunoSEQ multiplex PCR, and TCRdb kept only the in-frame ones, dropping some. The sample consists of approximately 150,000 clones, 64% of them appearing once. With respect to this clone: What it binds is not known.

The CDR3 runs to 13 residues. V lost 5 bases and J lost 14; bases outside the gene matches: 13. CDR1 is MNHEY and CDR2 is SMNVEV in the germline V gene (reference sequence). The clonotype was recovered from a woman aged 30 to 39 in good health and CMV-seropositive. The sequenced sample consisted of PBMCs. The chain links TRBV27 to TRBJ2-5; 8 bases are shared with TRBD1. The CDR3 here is CASSPTRDRRTYF. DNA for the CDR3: TGTGCCAGCAGTCCCACAAGGGACAGGCGAACTTACTTC.